These 15 T cell receptor beta chains were sequenced from one sample in a study of cytomegalovirus exposure and HLA in healthy donors. The repertoire was sequenced with immunoSEQ multiplex PCR; TCRdb's copy has only in-frame clones and lacks some. The repertoire consists of 150,000 to 200,000 clones, with 75% to 90% occurring once and the leading ten covering about 16%. Sequenced material: PBMCs. The receptors here all came from a man aged 18-30 years in good health and CMV-seropositive.

The V gene is TRBV28, the J gene TRBJ2-7; D is possibly TRBD2 (6 bases). This CDR3 spans 14 amino acids. With 7 bases removed from V and 2 bases from J, the gap between germline ends came to 15 bases. Germline loops: CDR1 MDHEN, CDR2 SYDVKM. This CDR3 is CASISPGVPYEQYF. The CDR3 DNA reads as TGTGCCAGCATCTCCCCGGGAGTCCCCTACGAGCAGTACTTC.

This sequence joins TRBV25-1 and TRBJ2-7; TRBD2 matches 9 bases. Germline lookup yields CDR1 MGHDK and CDR2 SYGVNS. CDR3 length equals 16 residues. The trim removed 5 bases at V and 3 bases at J, leaving 11 bases unmatched. CDR3: CASSSAGGPNGYEQYF. DNA for the CDR3: TGTGCCAGCAGTTCGGCGGGAGGGCCTAATGGCTACGAGCAGTACTTC.

The chain links TRBV28 to TRBJ1-3; no clear D. Germline lookup yields CDR1 MDHEN and CDR2 SYDVKM. The germline V and J ends were trimmed by 4 bases and 7 bases, with 14 bases remaining between them. The CDR3 covers 14 residues. CDR3 DNA sequence: TGTGCCAGCAGTTCGCCTAGGGCGGGGAACACCATATATTTT. Encoded protein: CASSSPRAGNTIYF.

The chain uses TRBV28 and TRBJ1-4; perhaps TRBD1 as D (6 bases). Germline V gene lookup returns CDR1 MDHEN and CDR2 SYDVKM. This CDR3 is built from 14 residues. Trimming left V 8 bases short and J 0 bases short, with 10 bases between. CDR3 loop: CASENRATNEKLFF. CDR3 DNA: TGTGCCAGCGAGAACAGGGCAACTAATGAAAAACTGTTTTTT.

This sequence joins TRBV4-1 and TRBJ1-1; unclear D gene. Germline assignment: CDR1 MGHRA and CDR2 YSYEKL. This CDR3 is built from 17 residues. V dropped 1 base and J dropped 0 bases, with 15 bases sitting between them. CDR3 residues: CASSQAGAVYMNTEAFF. CDR3 bases: TGCGCCAGCAGCCAAGCGGGTGCTGTCTACATGAACACTGAAGCTTTCTTT.

The chain uses TRBV5-1 and TRBJ1-1; D is undetermined. CDR3 size: 14 residues. Between the trimmed V and J ends, which lost 8 bases and 3 bases, there was a span of 17 bases. Per germline, CDR1 SGHRS and CDR2 YFSETQ. The CDR3 nucleotides are TGCGCCAGTAAGGTGGAGGGCCTTGACACTGAAGCTTTCTTT. Encoded protein: CASKVEGLDTEAFF.

This clone was seen only a few times. The genes are TRBV6-6 and TRBJ1-1; tentative D call: TRBD1 (5 bases). The CDR3 contains 13 residues. The V gene's germline CDR1 is MNHNY and CDR2 SVGAGI (reference sequence). Trimming shortened V by 7 bases and J by 4 bases, and 13 bases separated the two germline ends. The CDR3 DNA is TGTGCCAGCATTAGGGGTTTTGGCACTGAAGCTTTCTTT. Protein: CASIRGFGTEAFF.

Of note for this clone: At the DNA level, this CDR3 is encoded by other sequences in the same sample as well. The chain combines TRBV20-1 with TRBJ2-1; D is unclear. The CDR3 sequence is 11 residues long. Germline CDR1 is DFQATT and CDR2 is SNEGSKA (reference sequence). Trimming stripped 0 bases from V and 10 bases from J, with 7 bases between. The CDR3 is CSAREEREQFF. The CDR3 DNA sequence: TGCAGTGCTAGAGAGGAGAGGGAGCAGTTCTTC.

The chain has TRBV28 and TRBJ1-2; no clear D gene. The CDR3 contains 12 residues. The V gene's germline CDR1 is MDHEN and CDR2 SYDVKM. V lost 5 bases and J lost 8, with 12 bases in between. CDR3 coding DNA: TGTGCCAGCAGTACTCAGGCTCCAGGCTACACCTTC. The encoded protein is CASSTQAPGYTF.

The chain joins TRBV28 to TRBJ2-7, with TRBD2 identical over 10 bases. V shed 2 bases, J shed 7 bases, and the junction held 5 bases outside the gene matches. Germline loops: CDR1 MDHEN, CDR2 SYDVKM. The length of the CDR3 is 14 residues. The CDR3 protein is CASSLGLAGDEQYF. For the CDR3, the DNA is TGTGCCAGCAGTTTAGGGCTAGCGGGAGATGAGCAGTACTTC.

The chain combines TRBV6-1 with TRBJ1-1; 7 bases map to TRBD1. The CDR3 totals 13 residues. Germline loops: CDR1 MNHNS, CDR2 SASEGT. V lost 6 bases and J lost 3; bases outside the gene matches: 4. CDR3 protein: CASRQGLYTEAFF. CDR3 bases: TGTGCCAGCAGACAGGGGCTTTACACTGAAGCTTTCTTT.

V usage is TRBV28 and J usage is TRBJ2-5, with TRBD2 matching over 7 bases. CDR1 is MDHEN and CDR2 is SYDVKM in the germline V gene. Trimming took 3 bases from V and 4 from J; bases not matched to a gene: 8. CDR3 size: 15 residues. Here the CDR3 DNA reads TGTGCCAGCAGTTTGGGGGGGATGCTGGGAGAGACCCAGTACTTC. Its protein is CASSLGGMLGETQYF. Drawing the rest from reference TRBV28 and TRBJ2-5, the complete variable domain is DVKVTQSSRYLVKRTGEKVFLECVQDMDHENMFWYRQDPGLGLRLIYFSYDVKMKEKGDIPEGYSVSREKKERFSLILESASTNQTSMYLCASSLGGMLGETQYFGPGTRLLVL.

The V call is TRBV19, the J call TRBJ1-5; D may be TRBD1 (6 bases). This CDR3 is built from 14 residues. Between the trimmed V and J ends, which lost 4 bases and 11 bases, there was a span of 18 bases. Germline V gives CDR1 LNHDA, CDR2 SQIVND (reference sequence). The CDR3 reads CASSTFRDTSAQHF. CDR3 coding DNA: TGTGCCAGTAGTACGTTCCGGGACACATCGGCCCAGCATTTT.

V gene TRBV7-9 combines with J gene TRBJ2-7, with 7 bases aligning to TRBD2. CDR3 length: 14 amino acids. Germline V lookup: CDR1 SEHNR, CDR2 FQNEAQ (reference sequence). The trim removed 3 bases at V and 4 bases at J, leaving 6 bases unmatched. As DNA, the CDR3 is TGTGCCAGCAGCTTGGGAGGGGACGGTTACGAGCAGTACTTC. It translates to CASSLGGDGYEQYF.

The V call is TRBV5-1, the J call TRBJ2-2, with a weak D call TRBD2 (6 bases). Germline CDR1 and CDR2: SGHRS and YFSETQ. V lost 1 base and J lost 4, with 14 bases in between. The CDR3 sequence is 16 residues long. The CDR3 DNA follows: TGCGCCAGCAGCTTGAGGGCCGGAGGGATCACCGGGGAGCTGTTTTTT. As protein: CASSLRAGGITGELFF.